This T cell receptor (beta chain) was retrieved from a study of brain T cells in children with intractable seizures. Whole-study results and caveats: Only CDR3 sequence similarity suggested viral specificity, without known HCMV serostatus. Pre-surgery blood may have been undersampled, hiding some clones.

Between the trimmed V and J ends, which lost 10 bases and 1 base, there was a span of 16 bases. The germline V gene has CDR1 MNHEY and CDR2 SMNVEV (reference sequence). This CDR3 has 14 residues. As concerns this clone: The antigen is not known.

Sequencing was limited to surgery cases with top T cell transcript signatures in brain tissue. Before surgery, patients took at least one anti-epileptic drug. Assay: immunoSEQ multiplex PCR; the TCRdb copy retains only in-frame clones and omits some. The table records 110,000 or so clones, 94% of them present only once. This chain links TRBV27 with TRBJ1-1; D is ambiguous. The sequence was obtained from a boy younger than two with hemimegalencephaly and intractable seizures. The material was peripheral blood, obtained at surgery. The CDR3 DNA reads as TGTGCCACCCTAATGACCCCTAGGAACACTGAAGCTTTCTTT. It is translated as CATLMTPRNTEAFF.